This T cell receptor beta chain came from a study of cytomegalovirus exposure and HLA in healthy donors. Primers for the PCR totalled 60 Vbeta and 13 Jbeta. TCRdb's table, derived via immunoSEQ multiplex PCR, lists solely in-frame clones and lacks some. Of some 120,000 clones detected, 80% appear once; the ten largest clones hold 4.5% to 5.5%. Germline CDR1 and CDR2: LGHNA and YSLEER. The CDR3 has 15 residues. Trimming stripped 1 base from V and 3 bases from J, with 12 bases between. The sequenced sample was PBMCs. V is TRBV4-3 and J is TRBJ1-2; a possible D gene is TRBD1 (5 bases). The clonotype was recovered from a man aged 30 to 45 in good health and CMV-seronegative. The CDR3: CASSQGAGLDYGYTF. CDR3 sequence (DNA): TGCGCCAGCAGCCAAGGGGCAGGGCTGGACTATGGCTACACCTTC.